The subject of this entry is one T cell receptor beta chain. This sample was included in a study of CD8+ T cells in alopecia areata. The CDR3 extends over 17 amino acids. J lost 1 base, V lost 0 bases, and 6 bases had no gene match. Germline assignment: CDR1 LGHNA and CDR2 YSLEER. RNA extraction was followed by reverse transcription into cDNA, which acted as the sequencing template. The data were produced by immunoSEQ multiplex PCR, yet TCRdb's version contains in-frame clones alone and is incomplete. Here the sample spans around 97,000 clones, about 60% being singletons. The specimen was CD4+ T cells sorted from blood. This chain joins TRBV4-3 and TRBJ2-5; 9 bases map to TRBD1. The TCR comes from a human donor in good health. This CDR3 is CASSQERRTGAQETQYF. The CDR3 DNA reads TGCGCCAGCAGCCAAGAGAGAAGGACAGGGGCCCAAGAGACCCAGTACTTC.